The sample holds one count of the clone carrying this TCR beta chain. The antigen is not known. The data belong to a study of T-cell memory formation after mild COVID-19. Study-level background: TCR clusters were mostly confined to one donor each. Study conclusions and caveats: Clones shrinking between day 15 and 85 showed a balanced CD4/CD8 split, and those that grew later tilted toward CD4+. Clonal second-wave expansions that peaked on day 37 had unconfirmed SARS-CoV-2 specificity.

This CDR3 has 16 residues. Germline-derived CDR1 and CDR2 are SQVTM and ANQGSEA. The ends were cut back, 0 bases at V and 0 bases at J, with 9 bases in the middle. 5'RACE with constant-segment primers yielded barcoded, UMI-tagged TCR alpha and TCR beta cDNA libraries. A single record per CDR3 protein comes from TCRdb applying MiXCR to the 5' RACE reads. The data show about 410,000 distinct CDR3 sequences, with less than 25% seen just once and roughly 13% held by the top ten. This chain uses TRBV29-1 with TRBJ2-6; D gene unclear. The receptor comes from an adult woman who had mild COVID-19 (a few samples of this study predate the infection). Cell type and time point are not known. Material: PBMCs or a T cell subset sorted from them (not recorded which). Written as DNA, the CDR3 is TGCAGCGTTGAAGACAGCACACCCTCTGGGGCCAACGTCCTGACTTTC. Its protein is CSVEDSTPSGANVLTF.